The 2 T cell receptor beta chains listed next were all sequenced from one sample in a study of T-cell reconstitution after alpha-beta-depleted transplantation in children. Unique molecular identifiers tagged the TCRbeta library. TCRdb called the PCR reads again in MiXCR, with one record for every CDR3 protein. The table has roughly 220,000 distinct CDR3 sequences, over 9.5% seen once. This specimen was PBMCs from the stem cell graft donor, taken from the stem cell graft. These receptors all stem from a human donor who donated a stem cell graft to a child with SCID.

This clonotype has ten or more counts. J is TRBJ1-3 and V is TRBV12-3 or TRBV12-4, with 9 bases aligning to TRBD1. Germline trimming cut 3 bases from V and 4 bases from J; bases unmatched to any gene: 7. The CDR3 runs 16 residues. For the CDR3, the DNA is TGTGCCAGCAGTTTCTCGGACAGGGGATCCGGAAACACCATATATTTT. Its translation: CASSFSDRGSGNTIYF.

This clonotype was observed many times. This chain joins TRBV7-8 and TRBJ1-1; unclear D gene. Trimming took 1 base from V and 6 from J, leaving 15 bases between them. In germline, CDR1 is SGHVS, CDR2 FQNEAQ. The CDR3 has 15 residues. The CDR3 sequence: CASSLGSTGSSEAFF. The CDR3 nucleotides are TGTGCCAGCAGCTTAGGAAGTACGGGATCGTCTGAAGCTTTCTTT.